This is a list of T cell receptor beta chains from one sample in a study of radiotherapy plus CTLA-4 blockade in lung cancer. This table comes from immunoSEQ multiplex PCR, and its TCRdb copy is limited to in-frame clones, with some not included. This sample has about 48,000 clones; 86% occur once, and the top ten carry 15% to 20%. The input for sequencing was peripheral blood, taken from a patient treated with radiotherapy plus ipilimumab. Every receptor here comes from a human donor with non-small cell lung cancer that progressed on radiotherapy plus ipilimumab. Some clones in this sample may be carry-over from other donors' samples. The CDR3 runs from the conserved cysteine through the conserved F or W. The D gene is left open where the match is weak. Clone size, where shown, is once, few, many, or a class for clones that have expanded.

clone_size: NA
v_call: TRBV4-1
cdr3_length: 17
d_call: TRBD1
j_call: TRBJ1-2
cdr3_nt: TGCGCCAGCAGCCCGCTAGGGACAGCCTTTATGTTTGATGGCTACACCTTC
cdr3_aa: CASSPLGTAFMFDGYTF

clone_size: NA
v_call: TRBV10-2
cdr3_length: 13
d_call: NA
j_call: TRBJ2-5
cdr3_nt: TGCGCCAGCAGTGGCGGCTTCCAAGAGACCCAGTACTTC
cdr3_aa: CASSGGFQETQYF

clone_size: once
v_call: TRBV6-1
cdr3_length: 15
d_call: TRBD2
j_call: TRBJ2-7
cdr3_nt: TGTGCCAGCCACCTATGGACTAGCGGGAACTACGAGCAGTACTTC
cdr3_aa: CASHLWTSGNYEQYF

clone_size: NA
v_call: TRBV18
cdr3_length: 17
d_call: NA
j_call: TRBJ1-1
cdr3_nt: TGTGCCAGCTCACCCTCCGTCGACACGTACATGAACACTGAAGCTTTCTTT
cdr3_aa: CASSPSVDTYMNTEAFF

clone_size: once
v_call: TRBV15
cdr3_length: 14
d_call: TRBD1
j_call: TRBJ1-1
cdr3_nt: TGTGCCACCAGCATAACTAGGACAGGGAATCAAGCTTTCTTT
cdr3_aa: CATSITRTGNQAFF

clone_size: few
v_call: TRBV6-6
cdr3_length: 15
d_call: NA
j_call: TRBJ2-3
cdr3_nt: TGTGCCAGCAGTCCGTTCAGTACAAGCACAGATACGCAGTATTTT
cdr3_aa: CASSPFSTSTDTQYF

clone_size: NA
v_call: TRBV11-2
cdr3_length: 15
d_call: TRBD1
j_call: TRBJ1-5
cdr3_nt: TGTGCCAGCAGCTTCGGGGACAGGGAGGTTCAGCCCCAGCATTTT
cdr3_aa: CASSFGDREVQPQHF

clone_size: NA
v_call: TRBV5-1
cdr3_length: 14
d_call: NA
j_call: TRBJ2-7
cdr3_nt: TGCGCCAGCAGCGAGACAGTTAGCTCCTACGAGCAGTACTTC
cdr3_aa: CASSETVSSYEQYF

clone_size: NA
v_call: TRBV15
cdr3_length: 15
d_call: TRBD1
j_call: TRBJ1-1
cdr3_nt: TGTGCCACCAGCAGAGAAGGGGGCTTGAACACTGAAGCTTTCTTT
cdr3_aa: CATSREGGLNTEAFF

clone_size: NA
v_call: TRBV7-9
cdr3_length: 16
d_call: TRBD1
j_call: TRBJ2-2
cdr3_nt: TGTGCCAGCAGCTTCGACAGGGGGTATGTGCACGGGGAGCTGTTTTTT
cdr3_aa: CASSFDRGYVHGELFF

clone_size: NA
v_call: TRBV6-6
cdr3_length: 14
d_call: TRBD2
j_call: TRBJ2-2
cdr3_nt: TGTGCCAGCAGGTGGACTAGCCGCGCCGGGGAGCTGTTTTTT
cdr3_aa: CASRWTSRAGELFF

clone_size: NA
v_call: TRBV7-8
cdr3_length: 11
d_call: NA
j_call: TRBJ1-5
cdr3_nt: TGTGCCAGCAGCTTAGGAGGGACCCAGCATTTT
cdr3_aa: CASSLGGTQHF

clone_size: NA
v_call: TRBV14
cdr3_length: 18
d_call: TRBD1
j_call: TRBJ2-7
cdr3_nt: TGTGCCAGCAGCCAAGTGGGGCCTGGACAGGGGTCCCTCTACGAGCAGTACTTC
cdr3_aa: CASSQVGPGQGSLYEQYF

clone_size: NA
v_call: TRBV7-6
cdr3_length: 17
d_call: NA
j_call: TRBJ1-3
cdr3_nt: TGTGCCAGCAGCCGACTAGGACTCGGTGTGTCTGGAAACACCATATATTTT
cdr3_aa: CASSRLGLGVSGNTIYF

clone_size: NA
v_call: TRBV25-1
cdr3_length: 13
d_call: NA
j_call: TRBJ2-3
cdr3_nt: TGTGCCAGCGGACATCTTTACGGGGATACGCAGTATTTT
cdr3_aa: CASGHLYGDTQYF

clone_size: NA
v_call: TRBV11-1
cdr3_length: 15
d_call: TRBD1
j_call: TRBJ1-6
cdr3_nt: TGTGCCAGCAGCTACGGGACAGGGGTAAATTCACCCCTCCACTTT
cdr3_aa: CASSYGTGVNSPLHF

clone_size: NA
v_call: TRBV7-9
cdr3_length: 13
d_call: NA
j_call: TRBJ2-7
cdr3_nt: TGTGCCAGCAGCACACAGGTTACCTACGAGCAGTACTTC
cdr3_aa: CASSTQVTYEQYF

clone_size: NA
v_call: TRBV14
cdr3_length: 15
d_call: NA
j_call: TRBJ1-1
cdr3_nt: TGTGCCAGCAGCCGATTTCAGGGGCGTTACGCTGAAGCTTTCTTT
cdr3_aa: CASSRFQGRYAEAFF

clone_size: NA
v_call: TRBV4-2
cdr3_length: 14
d_call: NA
j_call: TRBJ2-7
cdr3_nt: TGTGCCAGCAGCCAAGATCCAGGCCGCTACGAGCAGTACTTC
cdr3_aa: CASSQDPGRYEQYF

clone_size: NA
v_call: TRBV11-3
cdr3_length: 17
d_call: TRBD2
j_call: TRBJ2-2
cdr3_nt: TGTGCCAGCAGCTCCCGACTAGCGGGAGGGAACACCGGGGAGCTGTTTTTT
cdr3_aa: CASSSRLAGGNTGELFF

clone_size: NA
v_call: TRBV7-2
cdr3_length: 17
d_call: TRBD1
j_call: TRBJ1-4
cdr3_nt: TGTGCCAGCAGCTCTAGGGCCCTACAGGGGACTAATGAAAAACTGTTTTTT
cdr3_aa: CASSSRALQGTNEKLFF

clone_size: NA
v_call: TRBV7-9
cdr3_length: 17
d_call: TRBD1
j_call: TRBJ2-2
cdr3_nt: TGTGCCAGCAGCTTAGCGCTGATCACAGGGGATAACGGGGAGCTGTTTTTT
cdr3_aa: CASSLALITGDNGELFF

clone_size: NA
v_call: TRBV6-1
cdr3_length: 17
d_call: NA
j_call: TRBJ2-4
cdr3_nt: TGTGCCAGCAGTGGTGGCCGGACCGGGGTAGCCAAAAACATTCAGTACTTC
cdr3_aa: CASSGGRTGVAKNIQYF

clone_size: NA
v_call: TRBV11-2
cdr3_length: 15
d_call: NA
j_call: TRBJ2-7
cdr3_nt: TGTGCCAGCAGCTTAGCGCCGGGACAAGGCTACGAGCAGTACTTC
cdr3_aa: CASSLAPGQGYEQYF

clone_size: NA
v_call: TRBV9
cdr3_length: 15
d_call: TRBD1
j_call: TRBJ1-1
cdr3_nt: TGTGCCAGCAGCGCAACAGGGGGCCGACAGGCTGAAGCTTTCTTT
cdr3_aa: CASSATGGRQAEAFF

clone_size: NA
v_call: TRBV6-6
cdr3_length: 13
d_call: NA
j_call: TRBJ2-7
cdr3_nt: TGTGCCACCCGGGGACTGACTTCCTACGAGCAGTACTTC
cdr3_aa: CATRGLTSYEQYF

clone_size: NA
v_call: TRBV19
cdr3_length: 18
d_call: TRBD2
j_call: TRBJ2-7
cdr3_nt: TGTGCCAGCGGGGGGGGACTAGCGGGAGTTAGTAAGTCCTACGAGCAGTACTTC
cdr3_aa: CASGGGLAGVSKSYEQYF

clone_size: NA
v_call: TRBV19
cdr3_length: 16
d_call: TRBD1
j_call: TRBJ1-2
cdr3_nt: TGTGCCAGTAGTTCGACCGGGACAGGGGTAAGCTATGGCTACACCTTC
cdr3_aa: CASSSTGTGVSYGYTF

clone_size: NA
v_call: TRBV5-1
cdr3_length: 14
d_call: TRBD2
j_call: TRBJ2-3
cdr3_nt: TGCGCCAGCAGCCCTGGACTAGCAGCAGATACGCAGTATTTT
cdr3_aa: CASSPGLAADTQYF

clone_size: once
v_call: TRBV6-1
cdr3_length: 14
d_call: TRBD2
j_call: TRBJ2-1
cdr3_nt: TGTGCCAGCAGCGCGGGAGGGCCCTACAATGAGCAGTTCTTC
cdr3_aa: CASSAGGPYNEQFF

clone_size: NA
v_call: TRBV25-1
cdr3_length: 14
d_call: NA
j_call: TRBJ2-1
cdr3_nt: TGTGCCAGCAGTGAATCTCGGGGGAGAAATGAGCAGTTCTTC
cdr3_aa: CASSESRGRNEQFF

clone_size: NA
v_call: TRBV19
cdr3_length: 14
d_call: TRBD1
j_call: TRBJ1-3
cdr3_nt: TGTGCCAGTTACAGGGGGACAGCTGGAAACACCATATATTTT
cdr3_aa: CASYRGTAGNTIYF

clone_size: once
v_call: TRBV7-9
cdr3_length: 16
d_call: TRBD2
j_call: TRBJ2-1
cdr3_nt: TGTGCCAGCAGCACAAGTAGCGGGAGCAATAGGTATGAGCAGTTCTTC
cdr3_aa: CASSTSSGSNRYEQFF

clone_size: NA
v_call: TRBV27
cdr3_length: 15
d_call: TRBD2
j_call: TRBJ2-7
cdr3_nt: TGTGCCAGCAGTCTAATAGCGGGGGGGCCTAACGAGCAGTACTTC
cdr3_aa: CASSLIAGGPNEQYF

clone_size: once
v_call: TRBV5-4
cdr3_length: 16
d_call: NA
j_call: TRBJ2-3
cdr3_nt: TGTGCCAGCAGCTTGATATACGGGATGAGCACAGATACGCAGTATTTT
cdr3_aa: CASSLIYGMSTDTQYF

clone_size: NA
v_call: TRBV7-3
cdr3_length: 14
d_call: NA
j_call: TRBJ2-2
cdr3_nt: TGTGCCAGCAGCTTAAGCGCCGGGTCCGGGGAGCTGTTTTTT
cdr3_aa: CASSLSAGSGELFF

clone_size: NA
v_call: TRBV19
cdr3_length: 14
d_call: TRBD1
j_call: TRBJ2-5
cdr3_nt: TGTGCCAGTCGACAGGGGCCGAATCAAGAGACCCAGTACTTC
cdr3_aa: CASRQGPNQETQYF

clone_size: NA
v_call: TRBV23-1
cdr3_length: 18
d_call: NA
j_call: TRBJ1-1
cdr3_nt: TGCGCCAGCAGTCAATCCGGGGGGCCCCGGGATTCGAACACTGAAGCTTTCTTT
cdr3_aa: CASSQSGGPRDSNTEAFF

clone_size: NA
v_call: TRBV27
cdr3_length: 14
d_call: TRBD2
j_call: TRBJ2-3
cdr3_nt: TGTGCCAGCCTCCTCCGGGCGGGGGTGGATACGCAGTATTTT
cdr3_aa: CASLLRAGVDTQYF

clone_size: NA
v_call: TRBV4-1
cdr3_length: 15
d_call: NA
j_call: TRBJ2-7
cdr3_nt: TGCGCCAGCAGCCAGGGGCGACAGACATTCTACGAGCAGTACTTC
cdr3_aa: CASSQGRQTFYEQYF

clone_size: NA
v_call: TRBV18
cdr3_length: 14
d_call: NA
j_call: TRBJ2-1
cdr3_nt: TGTGCCAGCTCACGCCCCCCGGGGTTGGGTGAGCAGTTCTTC
cdr3_aa: CASSRPPGLGEQFF

clone_size: NA
v_call: TRBV7-9
cdr3_length: 14
d_call: TRBD2
j_call: TRBJ2-7
cdr3_nt: TGTGCCAGCAGCTTAGACCTGACGGCGGGGGGGCAGTACTTC
cdr3_aa: CASSLDLTAGGQYF

clone_size: NA
v_call: TRBV7-9
cdr3_length: 12
d_call: NA
j_call: TRBJ2-5
cdr3_nt: TGTGCCAGCAGCTTAGGATTCAGGGGCCAGTACTTC
cdr3_aa: CASSLGFRGQYF

clone_size: NA
v_call: TRBV2
cdr3_length: 15
d_call: TRBD1
j_call: TRBJ2-5
cdr3_nt: TGTGCCAGCACCCCCCATGGACAGGGCCAGGAGACCCAGTACTTC
cdr3_aa: CASTPHGQGQETQYF

clone_size: NA
v_call: TRBV2
cdr3_length: 14
d_call: NA
j_call: TRBJ1-1
cdr3_nt: TGTGCCAGTAGTGGTGCCACAATAAGTACTGAAGCTTTCTTT
cdr3_aa: CASSGATISTEAFF

clone_size: NA
v_call: TRBV9
cdr3_length: 16
d_call: NA
j_call: TRBJ2-1
cdr3_nt: TGTGCCAGCAGCGTAGGGCAGCTCTCGGGGTACAATGAGCAGTTCTTC
cdr3_aa: CASSVGQLSGYNEQFF

clone_size: NA
v_call: TRBV7-6
cdr3_length: 12
d_call: NA
j_call: TRBJ2-7
cdr3_nt: TGTGCCAGCAGCTCCCCAGGCTACGAGCAGTACTTC
cdr3_aa: CASSSPGYEQYF

clone_size: few
v_call: TRBV2
cdr3_length: 14
d_call: TRBD1
j_call: TRBJ2-2
cdr3_nt: TGTGCCAGCAGGGGGACAGGGGAAACCGGGGAGCTGTTTTTT
cdr3_aa: CASRGTGETGELFF

clone_size: NA
v_call: TRBV7-3
cdr3_length: 14
d_call: TRBD2
j_call: TRBJ2-7
cdr3_nt: TGTGCCAGCAGCCCCCGGGGGGGATCCTACGAGCAGTACTTC
cdr3_aa: CASSPRGGSYEQYF

clone_size: NA
v_call: TRBV4-2
cdr3_length: 16
d_call: TRBD1
j_call: TRBJ1-6
cdr3_nt: TGTGCCAGCAGCCAGGACGGACAGGGGGCAAGTTCACCCCTCCACTTT
cdr3_aa: CASSQDGQGASSPLHF

clone_size: once
v_call: TRBV4-3
cdr3_length: 17
d_call: TRBD2
j_call: TRBJ2-3
cdr3_nt: TGCGCCAGCAGCCATCTTCAGGGCGGGGCGGGAGGTGATACGCAGTATTTT
cdr3_aa: CASSHLQGGAGGDTQYF

clone_size: few
v_call: TRBV19
cdr3_length: 17
d_call: NA
j_call: TRBJ2-6
cdr3_nt: TGTGCCAGTAGGAAAGACAGGACCTACTCTGGGGCCAACGTCCTGACTTTC
cdr3_aa: CASRKDRTYSGANVLTF

clone_size: NA
v_call: TRBV25-1
cdr3_length: 14
d_call: TRBD2
j_call: TRBJ2-1
cdr3_nt: TGTGCCAGCGCCGCTAGCGGGAGTAAAGATGAGCAGTTCTTC
cdr3_aa: CASAASGSKDEQFF

clone_size: NA
v_call: TRBV27
cdr3_length: 15
d_call: TRBD2
j_call: TRBJ2-7
cdr3_nt: TGTGCCAGCTGTATTACGGGACTAGCGGGATCCGAGCAGTACTTC
cdr3_aa: CASCITGLAGSEQYF